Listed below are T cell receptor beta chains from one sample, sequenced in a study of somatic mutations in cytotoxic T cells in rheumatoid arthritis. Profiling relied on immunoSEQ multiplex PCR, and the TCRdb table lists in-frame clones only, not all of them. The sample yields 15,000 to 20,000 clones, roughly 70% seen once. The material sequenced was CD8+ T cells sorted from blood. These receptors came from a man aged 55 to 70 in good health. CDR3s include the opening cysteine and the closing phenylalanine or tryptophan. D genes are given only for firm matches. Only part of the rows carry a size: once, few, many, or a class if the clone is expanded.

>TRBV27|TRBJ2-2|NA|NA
TGTGCCAGCAGTCCTCTCGCTACGGGGGAGCTGTTTTTT
CASSPLATGELFF
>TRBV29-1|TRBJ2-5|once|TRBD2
TGCAGCGTGGAAAGCGGGAACCAAGAGACCCAGTACTTC
CSVESGNQETQYF
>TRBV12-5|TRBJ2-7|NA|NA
TGTGCTAGTGGTTTGGGGACAGTCTCCTACGAGCAGTACTTC
CASGLGTVSYEQYF
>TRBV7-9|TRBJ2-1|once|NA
TGTGCCAGCAGCGGGTCGGACAGCTCCTACAATGAGCAGTTCTTC
CASSGSDSSYNEQFF
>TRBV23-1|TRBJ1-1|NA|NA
TGCGCCAGCAGTCAACCGGGACATAGGAACACTGAAGCTTTCTTT
CASSQPGHRNTEAFF
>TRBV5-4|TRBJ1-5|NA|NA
TGTGCCAGCAGCTTGGGGGGAGTACAGCCCCAGCATTTT
CASSLGGVQPQHF
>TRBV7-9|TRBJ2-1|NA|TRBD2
TGTGCCAGCAGCCGGACTAGCGGGGCTAGGCATGAGCAGTTCTTC
CASSRTSGARHEQFF
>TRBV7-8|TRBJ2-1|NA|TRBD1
TGTGCCAGCAGCGCCGCCGGGACAGAATCAGATGAGCAGTTCTTC
CASSAAGTESDEQFF
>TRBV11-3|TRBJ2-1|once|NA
TGTGCCAGCAGCTTAAGGCAGGGGTCCTACAATGAGCAGTTCTTC
CASSLRQGSYNEQFF
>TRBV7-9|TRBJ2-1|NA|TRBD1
TGTGCCAGCAGCCTGGACAGGGGCCATGAGCAGTTCTTC
CASSLDRGHEQFF
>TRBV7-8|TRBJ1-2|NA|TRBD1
TGTGCCAGCAGCTCCCCCGGGACAGGGGAAGGCTACACCTTC
CASSSPGTGEGYTF
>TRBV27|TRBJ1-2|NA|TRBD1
TGTGCCAGCAGCGGAGGGGGCCTCTTCTATGGCTACACCTTC
CASSGGGLFYGYTF
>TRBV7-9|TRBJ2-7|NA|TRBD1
TGTGCCAGCAGCGCGAGCCGGGACAGGGCTAACGAGCAGTACTTC
CASSASRDRANEQYF
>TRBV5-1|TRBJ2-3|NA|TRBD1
TGCGCCAGCAGCTTCGGACAGGGGGCAGATACGCAGTATTTT
CASSFGQGADTQYF
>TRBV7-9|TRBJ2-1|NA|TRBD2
TGTGCCAGCAGCTCACCCGGGACTAGCTTCGATGAGCAGTTCTTC
CASSSPGTSFDEQFF
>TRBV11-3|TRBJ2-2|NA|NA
TGTGCCAGCAAACCTCGGGGCACCGGGGAGCTGTTTTTT
CASKPRGTGELFF
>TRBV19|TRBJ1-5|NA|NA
TGTGCCAGTAGTATTAAACGCGGGATTGGAGGGAGGAATCAGCCCCAGCATTTT
CASSIKRGIGGRNQPQHF
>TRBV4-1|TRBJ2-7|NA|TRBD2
TGCGCCAGCAGCCTAGCTGGAAGTAGCGGGGAATACGAGCAGTACTTC
CASSLAGSSGEYEQYF
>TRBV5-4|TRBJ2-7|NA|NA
TGTGCCAGCAGCTTGGGCTGGGGCGCCGACAGATCTCTTTCCTACGAGCAGTACTTC
CASSLGWGADRSLSYEQYF
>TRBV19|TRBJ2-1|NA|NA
TGTGCCAGTAGTAGAACGAGCGGGTCCTACAATGAGCAGTTCTTC
CASSRTSGSYNEQFF
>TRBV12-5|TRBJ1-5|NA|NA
TGTGCTAGTGGACAGCCGGGGGACGGATCCCCTGGGCCCCAGCATTTT
CASGQPGDGSPGPQHF
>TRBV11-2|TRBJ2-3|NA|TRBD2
TGTGCCAGCAGCTCCAGACTAGCGGGGGTGGTGGATACGCAGTATTTT
CASSSRLAGVVDTQYF
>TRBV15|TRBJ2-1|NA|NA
TGTGCCACCAGCAGAGATCGTGGGCCAGCCTCTGAGCAGTTCTTC
CATSRDRGPASEQFF
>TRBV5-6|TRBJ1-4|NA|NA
TGTGCCAGCAGCATCGCGGGGGACGGGCTATGGGAAAAACTGTTTTTT
CASSIAGDGLWEKLFF
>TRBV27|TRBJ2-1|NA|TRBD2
TGTGCCAGCAGTCCCCTAGCGGGAACCTACAATGAGCAGTTCTTC
CASSPLAGTYNEQFF
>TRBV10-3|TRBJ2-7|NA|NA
TGTGCCATCAGAAGCCCCGAATCCTACGAGCAGTACTTC
CAIRSPESYEQYF
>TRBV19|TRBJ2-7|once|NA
TGTGCCAGTAGTTCCACCTACGAGCAGTACTTC
CASSSTYEQYF
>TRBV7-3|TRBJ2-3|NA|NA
TGTGCCAGCAGCTTAATAGGACTCAGCACAGATACGCAGTATTTT
CASSLIGLSTDTQYF
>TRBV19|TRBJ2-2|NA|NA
TGTGCCAGTAGTATTTTAAACACCGGGGAGCTGTTTTTT
CASSILNTGELFF
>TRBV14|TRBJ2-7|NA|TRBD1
TGTGCCAGCAGCCTGCAGGGGGCGCGGGAGCAGTACTTC
CASSLQGAREQYF
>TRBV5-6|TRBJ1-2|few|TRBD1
TGTGCCAGCAGCTTGGGACAGGGGCTCTATGGCTACACCTTC
CASSLGQGLYGYTF
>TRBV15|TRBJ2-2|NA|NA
TGTGCCACCAGCTACAGGGCGGCCGGGGAGCTGTTTTTT
CATSYRAAGELFF
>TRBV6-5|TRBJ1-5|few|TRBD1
TGTGCCAGCAGTCACGGACAGGGAGGCAATCAGCCCCAGCATTTT
CASSHGQGGNQPQHF
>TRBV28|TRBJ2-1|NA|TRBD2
TGTGCCAGCAAGGCAGCGGGGTCCTACAATGAGCAGTTCTTC
CASKAAGSYNEQFF
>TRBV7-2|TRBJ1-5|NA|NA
TGTGCCAGCAGCTTAGAGCGGTTAAATCAGCCCCAGCATTTT
CASSLERLNQPQHF
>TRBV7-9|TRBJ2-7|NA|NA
TGTGCCAGCAGCTCCGGACTCTCCTACGAGCAGTACTTC
CASSSGLSYEQYF
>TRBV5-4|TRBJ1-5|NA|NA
TGTGCCAGCAGCTTGGCGGGGGAGCTTAATCAGCCCCAGCATTTT
CASSLAGELNQPQHF
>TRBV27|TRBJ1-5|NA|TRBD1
TGTGCCAGCGGGTGGACAGGGCTTGGCAATCAGCCCCAGCATTTT
CASGWTGLGNQPQHF
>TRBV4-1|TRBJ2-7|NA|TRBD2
TGCGCCAGCAGCCTGCGACTAGCGGGGGCCCCGGGGGAGCAGTACTTC
CASSLRLAGAPGEQYF
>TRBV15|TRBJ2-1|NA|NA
TGTGCCACCAGCAGACAAAACTACAATGAGCAGTTCTTC
CATSRQNYNEQFF
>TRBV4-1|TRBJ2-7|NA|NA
TGCGCCAGCAGCCATCGCCTGATAAACAGGGAAAGCTACGAGCAGTACTTC
CASSHRLINRESYEQYF
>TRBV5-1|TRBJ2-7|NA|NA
TGCGCCAGCAGCCCCCTCCCCAGCGACGAGCAGTACTTC
CASSPLPSDEQYF
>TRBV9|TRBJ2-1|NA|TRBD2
TGTGCCAGCAGCGTAGAGGCGGGGGGGGATGAGCAGTTCTTC
CASSVEAGGDEQFF
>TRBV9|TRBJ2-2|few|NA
TGTGCCAGCAGCGTAATGCATGGAGGAGGCTTTAACACCGGGGAGCTGTTTTTT
CASSVMHGGGFNTGELFF
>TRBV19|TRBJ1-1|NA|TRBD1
TGTGCCAGTAGTATCATCCCGGGACAGATGTTAAGGAACACTGAAGCTTTCTTT
CASSIIPGQMLRNTEAFF